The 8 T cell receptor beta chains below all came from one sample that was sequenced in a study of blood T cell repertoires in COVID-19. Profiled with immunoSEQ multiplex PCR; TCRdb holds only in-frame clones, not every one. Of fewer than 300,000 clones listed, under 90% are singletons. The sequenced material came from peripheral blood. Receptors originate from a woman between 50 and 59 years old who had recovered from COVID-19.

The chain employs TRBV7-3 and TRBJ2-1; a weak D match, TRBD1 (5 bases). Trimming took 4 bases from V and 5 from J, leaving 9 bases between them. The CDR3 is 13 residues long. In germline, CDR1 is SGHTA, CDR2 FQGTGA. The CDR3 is CASSSTVNNEQFF. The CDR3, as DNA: TGTGCCAGCAGCTCGACAGTGAACAATGAGCAGTTCTTC.

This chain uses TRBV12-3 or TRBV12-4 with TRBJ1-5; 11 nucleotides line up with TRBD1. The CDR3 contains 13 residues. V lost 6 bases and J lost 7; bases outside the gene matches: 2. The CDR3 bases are TGTGCCAGCAGAGGGACAGGGGGGCAGCCCCAGCATTTT. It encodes CASRGTGGQPQHF.

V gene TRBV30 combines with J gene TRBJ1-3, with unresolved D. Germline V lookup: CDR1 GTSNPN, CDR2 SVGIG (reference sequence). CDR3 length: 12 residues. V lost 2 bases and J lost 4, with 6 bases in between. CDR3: CAWSKQGNTIYF. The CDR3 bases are TGTGCCTGGAGTAAACAGGGAAACACCATATATTTT.

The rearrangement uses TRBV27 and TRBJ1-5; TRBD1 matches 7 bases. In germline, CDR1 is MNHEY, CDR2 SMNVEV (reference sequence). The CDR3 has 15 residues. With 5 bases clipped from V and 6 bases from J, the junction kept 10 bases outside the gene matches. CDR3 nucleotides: TGTGCCAGCAGTCCCGGACAGGCGAAGGTTCAGCCCCAGCATTTT. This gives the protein CASSPGQAKVQPQHF.

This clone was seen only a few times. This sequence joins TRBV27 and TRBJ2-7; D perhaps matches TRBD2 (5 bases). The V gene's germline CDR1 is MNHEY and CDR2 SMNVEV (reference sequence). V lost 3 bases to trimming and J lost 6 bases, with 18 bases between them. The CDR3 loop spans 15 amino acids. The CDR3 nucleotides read TGTGCCAGCAGTTTCGGCGGGCTCCCCCCCCGCGAGCAGTACTTC. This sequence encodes CASSFGGLPPREQYF.

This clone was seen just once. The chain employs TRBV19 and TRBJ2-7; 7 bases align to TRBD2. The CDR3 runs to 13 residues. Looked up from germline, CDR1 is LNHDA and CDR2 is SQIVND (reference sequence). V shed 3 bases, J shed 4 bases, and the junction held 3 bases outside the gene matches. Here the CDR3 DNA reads TGTGCCAGTAGTATCCGGCGGGGGTACGAGCAGTACTTC. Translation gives CASSIRRGYEQYF.

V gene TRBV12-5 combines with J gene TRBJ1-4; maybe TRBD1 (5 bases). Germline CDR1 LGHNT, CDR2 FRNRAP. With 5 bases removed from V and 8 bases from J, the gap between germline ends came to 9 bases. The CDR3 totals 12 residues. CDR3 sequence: CASGPDSEKLFF. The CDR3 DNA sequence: TGTGCTAGTGGTCCCGACAGCGAAAAACTGTTTTTT.

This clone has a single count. CDR3 sequence reads: CASSRTGGYEQYF. CDR3 sequence (DNA): TGTGCCAGCAGCCGGACAGGGGGCTACGAGCAGTACTTC. J is TRBJ2-7 and V is TRBV14; 10 nucleotides align to TRBD1. The CDR3 covers 13 residues. The germline CDR1 and CDR2 sequences are SGHDN and FVKESK. J lost 3 bases, V lost 4 bases, and 0 bases had no gene match.